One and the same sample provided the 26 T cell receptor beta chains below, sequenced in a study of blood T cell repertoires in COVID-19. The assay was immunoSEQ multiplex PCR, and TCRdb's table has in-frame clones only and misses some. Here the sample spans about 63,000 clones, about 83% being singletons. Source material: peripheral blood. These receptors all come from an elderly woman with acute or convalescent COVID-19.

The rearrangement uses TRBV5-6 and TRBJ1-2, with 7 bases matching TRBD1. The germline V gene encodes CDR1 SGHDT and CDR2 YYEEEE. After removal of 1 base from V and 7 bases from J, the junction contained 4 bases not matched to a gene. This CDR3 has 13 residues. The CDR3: CASSLPPGGGYTF. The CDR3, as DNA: TGTGCCAGCAGCTTGCCCCCAGGGGGTGGCTACACCTTC.

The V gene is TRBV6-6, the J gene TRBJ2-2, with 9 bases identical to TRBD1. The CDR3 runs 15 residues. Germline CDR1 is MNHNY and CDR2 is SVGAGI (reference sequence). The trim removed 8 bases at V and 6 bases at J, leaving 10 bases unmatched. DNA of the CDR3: TGTGCCAGCCTACGACCGGGACAGGGAGCCGGGGAGCTGTTTTTT. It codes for CASLRPGQGAGELFF.

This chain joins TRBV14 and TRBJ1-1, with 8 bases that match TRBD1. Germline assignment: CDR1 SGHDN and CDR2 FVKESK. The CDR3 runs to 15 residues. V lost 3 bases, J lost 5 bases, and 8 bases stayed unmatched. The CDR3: CASSHRGQGRTEAFF. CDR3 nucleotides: TGTGCCAGCAGCCACCGTGGACAGGGCAGGACTGAAGCTTTCTTT.

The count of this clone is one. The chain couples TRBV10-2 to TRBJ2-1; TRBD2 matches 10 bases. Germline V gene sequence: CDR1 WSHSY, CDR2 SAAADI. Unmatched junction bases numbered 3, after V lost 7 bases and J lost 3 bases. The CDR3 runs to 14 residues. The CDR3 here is CASKLAGDYNEQFF. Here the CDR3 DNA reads TGCGCCAGCAAGCTAGCGGGGGACTACAATGAGCAGTTCTTC.

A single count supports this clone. In DNA form, the CDR3 reads TGTGCCAGCAGTACCGACACCGAGCAGTTCTTC. Its protein product is CASSTDTEQFF. The chain carries TRBV6-5 and TRBJ2-1; D gene uncertain. This CDR3 contains 11 residues. The ends were cut back, 5 bases at V and 10 bases at J, with 9 bases in the middle. CDR1 MNHEY and CDR2 SVGAGI come from the germline V gene.

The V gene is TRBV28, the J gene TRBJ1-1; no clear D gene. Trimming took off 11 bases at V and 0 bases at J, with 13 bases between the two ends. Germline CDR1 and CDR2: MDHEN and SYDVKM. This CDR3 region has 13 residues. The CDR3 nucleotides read TGTGCCGCGACTGGGTTCATGAACACTGAAGCTTTCTTT. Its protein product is CAATGFMNTEAFF.

Written as DNA, the CDR3 is TGCAGCGTTGGGACAGGGAAGGGGGAGCTGTTTTTT. This translates into CSVGTGKGELFF. V usage is TRBV29-1 and J usage is TRBJ2-2; 8 bases line up with TRBD1. CDR3 length: 12 residues. The J segment lost 8 bases and the V segment lost 4 bases, leaving 3 bases of the junction unmatched. CDR1 SQVTM and CDR2 ANQGSEA come from the germline V gene.

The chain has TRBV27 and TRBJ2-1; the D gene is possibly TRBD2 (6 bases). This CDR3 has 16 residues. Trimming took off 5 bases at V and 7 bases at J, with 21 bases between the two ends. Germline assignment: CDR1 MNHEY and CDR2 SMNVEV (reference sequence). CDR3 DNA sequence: TGTGCCAGCAGTCCTGGGAGGCAGGGCCCGAGGAATGAGCAGTTCTTC. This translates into CASSPGRQGPRNEQFF.

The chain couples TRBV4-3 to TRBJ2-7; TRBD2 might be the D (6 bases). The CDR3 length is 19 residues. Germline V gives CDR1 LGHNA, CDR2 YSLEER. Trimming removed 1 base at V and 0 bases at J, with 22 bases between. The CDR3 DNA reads TGCGCCAGCAGCCAAGTACGGTTGGGGGGTAGCGCCAGCTCCTACGAGCAGTACTTC. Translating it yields CASSQVRLGGSASSYEQYF.

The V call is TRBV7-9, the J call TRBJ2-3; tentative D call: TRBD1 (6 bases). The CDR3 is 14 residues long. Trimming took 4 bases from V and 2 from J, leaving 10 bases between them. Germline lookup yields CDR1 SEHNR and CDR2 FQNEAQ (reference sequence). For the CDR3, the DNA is TGTGCCAGCAGCTCAGGGGATCCCACAGATACGCAGTATTTT. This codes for CASSSGDPTDTQYF.

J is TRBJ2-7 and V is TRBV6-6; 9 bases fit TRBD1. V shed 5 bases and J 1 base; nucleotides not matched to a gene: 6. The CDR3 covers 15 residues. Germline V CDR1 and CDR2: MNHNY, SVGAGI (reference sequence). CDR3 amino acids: CASSAGTGTSYEQYF. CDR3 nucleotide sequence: TGTGCCAGCAGTGCCGGGACAGGGACATCCTACGAGCAGTACTTC.

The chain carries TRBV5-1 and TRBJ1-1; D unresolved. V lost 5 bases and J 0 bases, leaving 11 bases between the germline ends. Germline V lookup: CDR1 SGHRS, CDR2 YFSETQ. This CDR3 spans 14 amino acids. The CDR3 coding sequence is TGCGCCAGCAGGAGGGCCGGGGTGAACACTGAAGCTTTCTTT. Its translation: CASRRAGVNTEAFF.

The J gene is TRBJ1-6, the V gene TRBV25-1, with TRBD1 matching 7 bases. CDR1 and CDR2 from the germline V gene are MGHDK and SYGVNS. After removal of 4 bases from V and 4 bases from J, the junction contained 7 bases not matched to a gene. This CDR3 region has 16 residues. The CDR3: CASSGPPGQYNSPLHF. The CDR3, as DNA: TGTGCCAGCAGTGGCCCCCCGGGACAGTATAATTCACCCCTCCACTTT.

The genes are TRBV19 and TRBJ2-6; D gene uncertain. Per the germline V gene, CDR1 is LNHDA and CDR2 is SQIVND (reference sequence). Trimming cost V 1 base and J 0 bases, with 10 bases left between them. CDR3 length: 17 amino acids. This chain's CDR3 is CASSIGLVSSGANVLTF. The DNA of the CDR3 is TGTGCCAGTAGTATAGGACTCGTTAGCTCTGGGGCCAACGTCCTGACTTTC.

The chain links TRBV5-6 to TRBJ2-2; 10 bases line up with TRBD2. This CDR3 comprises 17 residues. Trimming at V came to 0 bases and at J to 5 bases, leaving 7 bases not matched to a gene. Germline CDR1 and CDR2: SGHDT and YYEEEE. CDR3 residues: CASSLVSGGAETGELFF. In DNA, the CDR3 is TGTGCCAGCAGCTTGGTGAGCGGGGGGGCCGAGACCGGGGAGCTGTTTTTT.

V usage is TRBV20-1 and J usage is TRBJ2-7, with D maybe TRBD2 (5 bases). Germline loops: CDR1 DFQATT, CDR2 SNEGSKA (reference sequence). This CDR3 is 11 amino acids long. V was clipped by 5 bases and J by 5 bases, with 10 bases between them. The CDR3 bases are TGCAGTGCTCCGGACTTTAACGAGCAGTACTTC. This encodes CSAPDFNEQYF.

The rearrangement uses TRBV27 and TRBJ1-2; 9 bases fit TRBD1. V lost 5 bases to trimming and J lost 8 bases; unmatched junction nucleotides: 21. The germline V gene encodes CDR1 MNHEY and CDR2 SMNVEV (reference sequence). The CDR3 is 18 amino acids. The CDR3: CASSRHFGSTGGAWGYTF. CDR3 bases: TGTGCCAGCAGTCGCCACTTCGGTTCTACAGGGGGCGCTTGGGGCTACACCTTC.

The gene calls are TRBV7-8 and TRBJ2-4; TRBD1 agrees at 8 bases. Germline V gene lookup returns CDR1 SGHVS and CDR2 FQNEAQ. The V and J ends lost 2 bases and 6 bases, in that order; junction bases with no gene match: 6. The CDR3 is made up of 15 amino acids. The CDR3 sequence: CASSLFTTGGNIQYF. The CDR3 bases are TGTGCCAGCAGCTTATTCACCACAGGGGGAAACATTCAGTACTTC. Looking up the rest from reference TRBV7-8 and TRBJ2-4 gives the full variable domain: GAGVSQSPRYKVAKRGQDVALRCDPISGHVSLFWYQQALGQGPEFLTYFQNEAQLDKSGLPSDRFFAERPEGSVSTLKIQRTQQEDSAVYLCASSLFTTGGNIQYFGAGTRLSVL.

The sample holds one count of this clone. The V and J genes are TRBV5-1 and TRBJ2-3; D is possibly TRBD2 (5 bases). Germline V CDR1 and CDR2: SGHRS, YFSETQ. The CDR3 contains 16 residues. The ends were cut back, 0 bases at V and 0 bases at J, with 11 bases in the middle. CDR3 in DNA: TGCGCCAGCAGCTTGGGCCTGACTACCAGCACAGATACGCAGTATTTT. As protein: CASSLGLTTSTDTQYF.

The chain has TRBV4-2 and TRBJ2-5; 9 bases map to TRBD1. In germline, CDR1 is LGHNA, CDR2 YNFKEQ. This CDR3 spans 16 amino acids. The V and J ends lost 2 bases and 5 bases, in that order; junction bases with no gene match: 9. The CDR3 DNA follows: TGTGCCAGCAGCCAAACCTCGGGACAGGGATGGGAGACCCAGTACTTC. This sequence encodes CASSQTSGQGWETQYF.

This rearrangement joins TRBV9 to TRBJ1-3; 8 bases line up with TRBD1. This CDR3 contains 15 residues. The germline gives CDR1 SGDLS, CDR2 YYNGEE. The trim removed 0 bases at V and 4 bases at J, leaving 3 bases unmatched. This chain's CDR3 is CASSVAPGGGNTIYF. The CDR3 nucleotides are TGTGCCAGCAGCGTAGCACCAGGGGGCGGAAACACCATATATTTT.

The CDR3 is CASSLTSPTDTQYF. CDR3 nucleotides: TGTGCCAGCAGCTTAACTAGCCCCACAGATACGCAGTATTTT. The chain is built from TRBV7-2 and TRBJ2-3; D possibly corresponds to TRBD2 (6 bases). CDR1 and CDR2 from the germline V gene are SGHTA and FQGNSA. The CDR3 covers 14 residues. V shed 2 bases and J shed 2 bases, with 8 bases lying between them. The variable domain in full, with the rest retrieved from reference TRBV7-2 and TRBJ2-3, is GAGVSQSPSNKVTEKGKDVELRCDPISGHTALYWYRQSLGQGLEFLIYFQGNSAPDKSGLPSDRFSAERTGGSVSTLTIQRTQQEDSAVYLCASSLTSPTDTQYFGPGTRLTVL.

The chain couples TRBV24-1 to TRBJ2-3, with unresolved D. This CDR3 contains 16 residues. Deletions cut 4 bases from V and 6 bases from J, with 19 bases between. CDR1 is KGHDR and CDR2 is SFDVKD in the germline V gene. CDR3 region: CATSEPSSSEADTQYF. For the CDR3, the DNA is TGTGCCACCAGTGAACCCAGCTCAAGTGAGGCGGATACGCAGTATTTT.

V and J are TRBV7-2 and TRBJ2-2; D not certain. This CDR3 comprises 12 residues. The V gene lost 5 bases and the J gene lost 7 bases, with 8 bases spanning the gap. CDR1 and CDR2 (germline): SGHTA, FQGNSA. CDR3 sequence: CASSPSYGELFF. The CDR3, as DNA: TGTGCCAGCAGCCCCTCGTACGGGGAGCTGTTTTTT.

The CDR3 DNA reads as TGTGCCAGCAGTTTAGCGGGGGGGCCTTCCGGGGAGCTGTTTTTT. It yields the protein CASSLAGGPSGELFF. The V and J genes are TRBV2 and TRBJ2-2; 11 bases align to TRBD2. The germline CDR1 and CDR2 sequences are SNHLY and FYNNEI. The trim removed 5 bases at V and 6 bases at J, leaving 5 bases unmatched. The CDR3 spans 15 residues. Full variable domain (rest looked up from reference TRBV2 and TRBJ2-2): EPEVTQTPSHQVTQMGQEVILRCVPISNHLYFYWYRQILGQKVEFLVSFYNNEISEKSEIFDDQFSVERPDGSNFTLKIRSTKLEDSAMYFCASSLAGGPSGELFFGEGSRLTVL.

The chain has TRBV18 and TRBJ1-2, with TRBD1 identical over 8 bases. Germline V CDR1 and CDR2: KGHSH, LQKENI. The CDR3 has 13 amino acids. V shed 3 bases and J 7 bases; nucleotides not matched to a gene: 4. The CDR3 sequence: CASSPQGASGYTF. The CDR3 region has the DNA TGTGCCAGCTCACCCCAGGGGGCCAGTGGCTACACCTTC.